This is a list of T cell receptor beta chains from one sample in a study of shared clonotypes between healthy human individuals. Profiled with immunoSEQ multiplex PCR; TCRdb holds only in-frame clones, not every one. The sample has a few million clones, nearly 97% seen once. Material: naive CD4+ T cells sorted from blood. These receptor sequences come from a man aged 18-30 years in good health. Each CDR3 is given with its conserved first and last residue. A D gene is named only where the DNA matches it firmly.

TRBD2 | TRBJ2-5 | TRBV19 | CASSIPAGGPKETQYF | TGTGCCAGTAGTATCCCAGCGGGAGGGCCTAAAGAGACCCAGTACTTC
NA | TRBJ1-5 | TRBV5-6 | CASSSGGIGPQHF | TGTGCCAGCAGCTCTGGGGGGATTGGGCCCCAGCATTTT
NA | TRBJ2-2 | TRBV6-5 | CASSYREAGELFF | TGTGCCAGCAGCTACAGGGAAGCCGGGGAGCTGTTTTTT
TRBD1 | TRBJ1-6 | TRBV6-6 | CASSYRDRVGSPLHF | TGTGCCAGCAGTTATAGGGACAGGGTGGGTTCACCCCTCCACTTT
NA | TRBJ2-3 | TRBV11-2 | CASTEVGGVTDTQYF | TGTGCCAGCACCGAGGTGGGCGGTGTCACAGATACGCAGTATTTT
NA | TRBJ2-7 | TRBV6-5 | CASRFLLAGTYEQYF | TGTGCCAGCAGATTCCTTCTAGCAGGTACCTACGAGCAGTACTTC
NA | TRBJ1-1 | TRBV7-9 | CASSTGGGGAFF | TGTGCCAGCAGCACCGGAGGAGGAGGAGCTTTCTTT
TRBD2 | TRBJ2-1 | TRBV10-2 | CASSEGTSGRGINEQFF | TGCGCCAGCAGTGAAGGGACTAGCGGGAGAGGGATCAATGAGCAGTTCTTC
NA | TRBJ2-3 | TRBV29-1 | CSVLIGKDTQYF | TGCAGCGTTCTCATCGGCAAGGATACGCAGTATTTT
NA | TRBJ1-4 | TRBV27 | CASSYGITNEKLFF | TGTGCCAGCAGTTACGGGATAACTAATGAAAAACTGTTTTTT
NA | TRBJ2-7 | TRBV15 | CATSRDVPYEQYF | TGTGCCACCAGCAGAGATGTTCCCTACGAGCAGTACTTC
NA | TRBJ1-1 | TRBV10-3 | CAISESIEQNTEAFF | TGTGCCATCAGTGAGTCGATAGAACAGAACACTGAAGCTTTCTTT
NA | TRBJ1-4 | TRBV5-1 | CASSLMGTNEKLFF | TGCGCCAGCAGCTTAATGGGAACTAATGAAAAACTGTTTTTT